The 8 T cell receptor beta chains given below trace back to one sample, sequenced in a study of technical replicates of blood from a few donors. TCRdb's copy holds only in-frame clones and misses some; the assay was immunoSEQ multiplex PCR. The sample lists 100,000 or so clones, roughly 96% seen once, with 0.3% to 0.45% in the top ten. Sequencing was carried out using T cells isolated from PBMCs. The source of these receptors is a human donor in good health.

This clone was found once. CDR3 nucleotide sequence: TGTGCCAGCAGCGCTGGGGACAGCGCGACGACCCAGTACTTC. Translating it yields CASSAGDSATTQYF. The V call is TRBV9, the J call TRBJ2-5, with 7 bases that match TRBD1. The CDR3 length is 14 residues. Germline CDR1 and CDR2: SGDLS and YYNGEE. The V and J ends lost 3 bases and 7 bases, in that order; junction bases with no gene match: 9.

This rearrangement joins TRBV7-2 to TRBJ2-7; D ambiguous. Between the trimmed V and J ends, which lost 0 bases and 4 bases, there was a span of 10 bases. This CDR3 has 14 amino acids. CDR1 and CDR2 (germline): SGHTA, FQGNSA. CDR3 sequence: CASSLASVRYEQYF. CDR3 sequence (DNA): TGTGCCAGCAGCTTAGCAAGTGTCCGGTACGAGCAGTACTTC.

The CDR3 here is CASSIVRRSNYNEQFF. The DNA for the CDR3 is TGTGCCAGTAGTATAGTTCGGAGGTCGAACTACAATGAGCAGTTCTTC. The V and J genes are TRBV19 and TRBJ2-1; D perhaps matches TRBD2 (5 bases). This CDR3 is 16 amino acids long. Trimming took 1 base from V and 3 from J, leaving 13 bases between them. The germline CDR1 and CDR2 sequences are LNHDA and SQIVND (reference sequence).

In regard to this clone: At one end, the junction sequence differs from germline, possibly due to a read error. CDR3 DNA sequence: TGTGCTAGCAGCTTAGCCAGACTAGCGGGCCAAGAGACCCAGTACTTC. The encoded protein is CASSLARLAGQETQYF. V usage is TRBV7-7 and J usage is TRBJ2-5; 10 positions match TRBD2. Looked up from germline, CDR1 is SSHAT and CDR2 is FNYEAQ (reference sequence). This CDR3 region has 16 residues.

The rearrangement links TRBV19 to TRBJ2-7; weak D call: TRBD2 (5 bases). CDR1 and CDR2 from the germline V gene are LNHDA and SQIVND (reference sequence). V was trimmed by 6 bases and J by 3 bases, leaving 12 bases between them. The CDR3 length is 13 residues. The CDR3 loop is CASSLGESYEQYF. The DNA of the CDR3 is TGTGCCAGTAGCCTCGGGGAAAGCTACGAGCAGTACTTC.

The genes are TRBV5-4 and TRBJ1-1; perhaps TRBD1 as D (5 bases). Germline loops: CDR1 SGHNT, CDR2 YYREEE (reference sequence). The CDR3 is 14 amino acids. V dropped 0 bases and J dropped 6 bases, with 12 bases sitting between them. For the CDR3, the DNA is TGTGCCAGCAGCTTGGGCAGGGTGTTCCCTGAAGCTTTCTTT. Translating it yields CASSLGRVFPEAFF. The full variable domain, with the rest looked up from reference TRBV5-4 and TRBJ1-1, is ETGVTQSPTHLIKTRGQQVTLRCSSQSGHNTVSWYQQALGQGPQFIFQYYREEENGRGNFPPRFSGLQFPNYSSELNVNALELDDSALYLCASSLGRVFPEAFFGQGTRLTVV.

This clone showed up just once. The chain carries TRBV5-4 and TRBJ1-1; maybe TRBD1 (5 bases). Per the germline V gene, CDR1 is SGHNT and CDR2 is YYREEE (reference sequence). The CDR3 sequence is 12 residues long. V was trimmed by 3 bases and J by 3 bases, leaving 6 bases between them. CDR3 protein: CASSSRDTEAFF. The DNA of the CDR3 is TGTGCCAGCAGCTCCAGGGACACTGAAGCTTTCTTT.

The chain has TRBV19 and TRBJ1-1; D remains unclear. Germline lookup yields CDR1 LNHDA and CDR2 SQIVND (reference sequence). This CDR3 is 13 amino acids long. V dropped 6 bases and J dropped 0 bases, with 8 bases sitting between them. The CDR3 sequence: CASRFRLNTEAFF. CDR3 DNA sequence: TGTGCCAGTAGGTTCAGGTTGAACACTGAAGCTTTCTTT.